One sample yielded the 10 T cell receptor beta chains listed below, sequenced in a study of patients and donors after allogeneic stem cell transplantation. TCRdb re-called the RT-PCR reads with MiXCR, one entry per CDR3 protein. The sample lists roughly 150,000 distinct CDR3 sequences; more than 20% were seen once. The specimen was blood, either unsorted or a sorted T cell fraction (not recorded which). The origin of the receptors is a human donor who was either an allogeneic HSCT recipient or a stem cell or donor lymphocyte infusion donor (not recorded which). It is not recorded whose cells these are; they may come from a transplant donor.

There are a few counts of this clonotype. This chain links TRBV24-1 with TRBJ2-1; D gene uncertain. Trimming removed 0 bases from V and 7 bases from J, with 12 bases in between. The germline V gene encodes CDR1 KGHDR and CDR2 SFDVKD. The CDR3 is made up of 15 amino acids. The CDR3 coding sequence is TGTGCCACCAGTGATTTGCGCGGCGGAGTGAATGAGCAGTTCTTC. Its protein product is CATSDLRGGVNEQFF.

The sample holds a few counts of this clonotype. The chain uses TRBV24-1 and TRBJ1-2; D unclear. The CDR3 has 14 residues. The V end was cut by 3 bases, the J end by 2 bases, with 9 bases between. Germline V gene lookup returns CDR1 KGHDR and CDR2 SFDVKD. The CDR3 spells CATSDPGINYGYTF. CDR3 bases: TGTGCCACCAGTGATCCCGGGATCAACTATGGCTACACCTTC.

This clonotype has just a few counts. The V gene is TRBV20-1, the J gene TRBJ2-1; 7 nucleotides match TRBD1. Germline V CDR1 and CDR2: DFQATT, SNEGSKA (reference sequence). The V gene end was trimmed by 5 bases and the J gene end by 6 bases; junction bases not matched to a gene: 13. The CDR3 runs 15 residues. CDR3 amino acids: CSARATGQIINEQFF. The CDR3 coding sequence is TGCAGTGCTCGAGCCACGGGACAGATAATCAATGAGCAGTTCTTC.

This clonotype was counted between two and nine times. The chain links TRBV7-9 to TRBJ2-5, with D uncertain. The germline CDR1 and CDR2 sequences are SEHNR and FQNEAQ (reference sequence). This CDR3 has 14 amino acids. V was clipped by 2 bases and J by 2 bases, with 9 bases between them. CDR3 sequence: CASSLMLQQETQYF. DNA for the CDR3: TGTGCCAGCAGCTTAATGCTACAGCAAGAGACCCAGTACTTC.

The chain is built from TRBV3-1 and TRBJ2-1; D perhaps matches TRBD2 (6 bases). V was cut by 1 base and J by 6 bases, with 28 bases left in between. There are 20 residues in the CDR3. In germline, CDR1 is LGHDT, CDR2 YNNKEL (reference sequence). CDR3 in amino acids: CASSQVTAGLATPQGNEQFF. The DNA of the CDR3 is TGTGCCAGCAGCCAAGTTACGGCCGGCCTAGCGACACCTCAGGGCAATGAGCAGTTCTTC.

This chain uses TRBV5-1 with TRBJ1-1; no firm D call. The germline V gene has CDR1 SGHRS and CDR2 YFSETQ. Trimming took 0 bases from V and 4 from J, leaving 10 bases between them. The length of the CDR3 is 14 residues. The CDR3 region is CASSLGFSSTEAFF. DNA of the CDR3: TGCGCCAGCAGCTTGGGGTTTTCGTCCACTGAAGCTTTCTTT.

This clonotype was seen only a few times. CDR3 DNA: TGTGCCAGCAGCTACTCCCCCAAAACTGAAGCTTTCTTT. Translation: CASSYSPKTEAFF. This chain uses TRBV4-2 with TRBJ1-1; no clear D gene. This CDR3 is built from 13 residues. V was pared by 5 bases and J by 5 bases, with 12 bases between. Germline CDR1 LGHNA, CDR2 YNFKEQ.

In its sample, this clonotype was seen a few times. The chain combines TRBV4-2 with TRBJ1-2; 8 bases line up with TRBD1. In germline, CDR1 is LGHNA, CDR2 YNFKEQ. The CDR3 is made up of 14 amino acids. V shed 2 bases, J shed 4 bases, and the junction held 3 bases outside the gene matches. For the CDR3, the DNA is TGTGCCAGCAGCCAACGGACAGGGTTCTATGGCTACACCTTC. Its protein is CASSQRTGFYGYTF.

This clonotype was seen only a few times. An end of the junction does not agree with germline; a read error may underlie this. The chain is built from TRBV4-1 and TRBJ1-3; D remains unclear. The CDR3 extends over 12 amino acids. CDR1 MGHRA and CDR2 YSYEKL come from the germline V gene. The CDR3 DNA sequence: TGCGCCAGCAGCCAAGATTTTTCAACCCGGAATTTT. The encoded protein is CASSQDFSTRNF.

The gene calls are TRBV6-2 or TRBV6-3 and TRBJ2-5; 14 positions agree with TRBD2. V lost 2 bases and J lost 5; bases outside the gene matches: 10. The CDR3 has 18 amino acids. Germline loops: CDR1 MNHEY, CDR2 SVGEGT. The chain's CDR3 is CASSYRGLAGGPMETQYF. DNA of the CDR3: TGTGCCAGCAGTTACCGTGGACTAGCGGGGGGACCGATGGAGACCCAGTACTTC.